This T cell receptor beta chain came from a study of beta chain features in type 1 diabetes. Study-level results: Type 1 diabetes patients had moderately but significantly shorter TCRB CDR3s in all four CD4+ subsets. Naive, central memory and regulatory TCRB repertoires appeared more similar among patients than healthy donors.

Trimming left V 3 bases short and J 6 bases short, with 6 bases between. The CDR3 has 12 amino acids. Germline V gene sequence: CDR1 LNHNV, CDR2 YYDKDF (reference sequence). cDNA synthesis used the whole RNA isolate, giving expressed TCRB sequences. Some clones are missing from TCRdb's copy, which holds only in-frame ones; the method was immunoSEQ multiplex PCR. The sample has about 260,000 clones, 24% seen once. This clone has only a few counts. Its target is not known. Staining for CD45RO/CCR7/CD25/CD127/CD95/CD27 allowed sorting of CD4+ naive, central memory, regulatory and stem cell-like memory cells.

Sequencing was carried out using naive CD4+ T cells from blood. V and J are TRBV15 and TRBJ2-1; D ambiguous. This TCR came from a woman in her 30s with type 1 diabetes. As DNA, the CDR3 is TGTGCCACCAGCAGGTTGAGCAATGAGCAGTTCTTC. Protein sequence: CATSRLSNEQFF.